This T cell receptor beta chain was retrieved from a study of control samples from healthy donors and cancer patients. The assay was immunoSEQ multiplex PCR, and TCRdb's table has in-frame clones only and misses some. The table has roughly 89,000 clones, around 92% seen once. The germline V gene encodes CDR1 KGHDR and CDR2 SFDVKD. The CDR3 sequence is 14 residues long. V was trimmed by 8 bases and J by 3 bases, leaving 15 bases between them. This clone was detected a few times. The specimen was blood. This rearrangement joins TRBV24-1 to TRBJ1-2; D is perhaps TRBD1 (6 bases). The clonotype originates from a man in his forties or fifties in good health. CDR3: CATTSGGDDYGYTF. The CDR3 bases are TGTGCCACCACCTCGGGGGGCGACGACTATGGCTACACCTTC.